These 20 T cell receptor beta chains share one sample of origin, sequenced in a study of blood T cell repertoires in COVID-19. The table came from immunoSEQ multiplex PCR; TCRdb's copy has only in-frame clones and leaves some out. Of hundreds of thousands of clones listed, almost 90% are singletons. Sequences were obtained from peripheral blood. All receptors come from a woman in her seventies with COVID-19, enrolled during active disease.

This chain uses TRBV28 with TRBJ2-3; D may be TRBD1 (6 bases). The CDR3 extends over 15 amino acids. Trimming removed 8 bases at V and 0 bases at J, with 15 bases between. Per germline, CDR1 MDHEN and CDR2 SYDVKM. The CDR3 sequence is CASCSWTASTDTQYF. CDR3 DNA sequence: TGTGCCAGCTGTTCTTGGACAGCTAGCACAGATACGCAGTATTTT.

The chain employs TRBV3-1 (or the pseudogene TRBV3-2) and TRBJ2-1; D is possibly TRBD1 (6 bases). CDR1 and CDR2 (germline): LGHDT, YNNKEL (reference sequence). The CDR3 length is 14 residues. Trimming removed 4 bases from V and 5 bases from J, with 12 bases in between. The CDR3 sequence: CASSPRDTHNEQFF. DNA of the CDR3: TGTGCCAGCAGCCCCCGGGACACACACAATGAGCAGTTCTTC.

The DNA of the CDR3 is TGTGCCAGCAGCTTGAGGAATGGCGGCAAACTCTACGAGCAGTACTTC. It yields the protein CASSLRNGGKLYEQYF. This chain links TRBV5-4 with TRBJ2-7; D remains ambiguous. CDR1 is SGHNT, CDR2 YYREEE, per germline (reference sequence). The CDR3 is 16 residues long. The V gene lost 1 base and the J gene lost 3 bases, with 17 bases spanning the gap.

V gene TRBV9 combines with J gene TRBJ1-6; TRBD1 matches at 10 bases. Germline CDR1 SGDLS, CDR2 YYNGEE. V was pared by 4 bases and J by 10 bases, with 5 bases of the junction left unmatched. This CDR3 is built from 14 residues. For the CDR3, the DNA is TGTGCCAGCAGCCCGGACAGGGGGTACTCACCCCTCCACTTT. Translating it yields CASSPDRGYSPLHF.

The chain links TRBV2 to TRBJ1-3; D might be TRBD1 (6 bases). V was cut by 6 bases and J by 0 bases, with 12 bases left in between. The germline V gene encodes CDR1 SNHLY and CDR2 FYNNEI. The CDR3 is 15 residues long. CDR3 amino acids: CASRAWTVSGNTIYF. The CDR3 DNA reads as TGTGCCAGCAGAGCTTGGACAGTCTCTGGAAACACCATATATTTT.

The chain links TRBV7-2 to TRBJ1-4; D gene ambiguous. This CDR3 spans 14 amino acids. Trimming shortened V by 3 bases and J by 8 bases, and 13 bases separated the two germline ends. Germline V gives CDR1 SGHTA, CDR2 FQGNSA. CDR3 loop: CASSFAHSGEKLFF. The DNA for the CDR3 is TGTGCCAGCAGCTTCGCGCACAGTGGGGAAAAACTGTTTTTT.

The V and J genes are TRBV6-5 and TRBJ1-4; D might be TRBD1 (5 bases). From germline, CDR1 is MNHEY and CDR2 SVGAGI. The V gene lost 5 bases and the J gene lost 7 bases, with 17 bases spanning the gap. The CDR3 sequence is 15 residues long. This CDR3 is CASSPDGGVGEKLFF. The CDR3 bases are TGTGCCAGCAGTCCTGACGGGGGGGTTGGTGAAAAACTGTTTTTT.

This clone has a single count. The CDR3 DNA reads TGTGCCAGCAGTCCCGGACAGGGTTGGCCTTTCTTT. Residues: CASSPGQGWPFF. The chain recombines TRBV6-5 with TRBJ1-1, with 8 nucleotides matching TRBD1. CDR3 length: 12 residues. Germline CDR1 is MNHEY and CDR2 is SVGAGI. Trimming at V came to 5 bases and at J to 12 bases, leaving 8 bases not matched to a gene.

The genes are TRBV5-1 and TRBJ2-3; 8 bases line up with TRBD2. Germline CDR1 and CDR2: SGHRS and YFSETQ. CDR3 length: 14 amino acids. Trimming cost V 3 bases and J 3 bases; bases outside gene matches: 3. CDR3 nucleotides: TGCGCCAGCAGCTGGGGCGGGGGGACAGATACGCAGTATTTT. Translated: CASSWGGGTDTQYF.

The rearrangement uses TRBV5-1 and TRBJ2-3; possible D gene TRBD2, 6 bases. CDR1 SGHRS and CDR2 YFSETQ come from the germline V gene. The CDR3 sequence is 18 residues long. V dropped 4 bases and J dropped 4 bases, with 25 bases sitting between them. The CDR3 is CASSPRTGTLADADTQYF. CDR3 nucleotides: TGCGCCAGCAGCCCGAGGACTGGGACTTTGGCTGACGCAGATACGCAGTATTTT.

This chain connects TRBV7-9 to TRBJ2-5, with D possibly matching TRBD1 (5 bases). The V end was cut by 1 base, the J end by 5 bases, with 14 bases between. In germline, CDR1 is SEHNR, CDR2 FQNEAQ (reference sequence). This CDR3 is built from 15 residues. The CDR3 region is CASSLVAGPSETQYF. Written as DNA, the CDR3 is TGTGCCAGCAGCTTAGTAGCAGGGCCGTCCGAGACCCAGTACTTC.

The chain links TRBV11-2 to TRBJ1-5; D is undetermined. This CDR3 comprises 13 residues. Per germline, CDR1 SGHAT and CDR2 FQNNGV. V dropped 1 base and J dropped 8 bases, with 9 bases sitting between them. This CDR3 is CASSLVGGKPQHF. The CDR3 nucleotides read TGTGCCAGCAGCTTAGTCGGCGGGAAGCCCCAGCATTTT.

The rearrangement uses TRBV6-4 and TRBJ2-1; tentatively, D is TRBD2 (7 bases). Germline lookup yields CDR1 MRHNA and CDR2 SNTAGT. The V end was cut by 2 bases, the J end by 0 bases, with 17 bases between. This CDR3 is 18 amino acids long. This chain's CDR3 is CASSDREGGASSYNEQFF. The CDR3 DNA follows: TGTGCCAGCAGTGACCGCGAGGGGGGGGCCAGCTCCTACAATGAGCAGTTCTTC.

The rearrangement joins TRBV3-1 (or the pseudogene TRBV3-2) to TRBJ2-5; TRBD1 matches at 7 bases. The CDR3 has 14 residues. Trimming at V came to 4 bases and at J to 6 bases, leaving 8 bases not matched to a gene. Germline V gene sequence: CDR1 LGHDT, CDR2 YNNKEL (reference sequence). CDR3 sequence: CASSPQTGMKTQYF. The CDR3 bases are TGTGCCAGCAGCCCTCAGACAGGGATGAAGACCCAGTACTTC.

The chain links TRBV5-4 to TRBJ2-2; TRBD2 matches at 16 bases. This CDR3 contains 17 residues. CDR1 is SGHNT and CDR2 is YYREEE in the germline V gene (reference sequence). J was trimmed by 3 bases and V by 4 bases; bases with no gene match: 3. This CDR3 is CASSQGLAGGYTGELFF. In DNA form, the CDR3 reads TGTGCCAGCAGCCAGGGACTAGCGGGAGGGTACACCGGGGAGCTGTTTTTT. Using reference TRBV5-4 and TRBJ2-2 for the parts outside the CDR3, the full variable domain is ETGVTQSPTHLIKTRGQQVTLRCSSQSGHNTVSWYQQALGQGPQFIFQYYREEENGRGNFPPRFSGLQFPNYSSELNVNALELDDSALYLCASSQGLAGGYTGELFFGEGSRLTVL.

The chain employs TRBV19 and TRBJ2-1; D is perhaps TRBD2 (6 bases). From germline, CDR1 is LNHDA and CDR2 SQIVND (reference sequence). This CDR3 has 12 residues. Trimming removed 3 bases at V and 9 bases at J, with 9 bases between. CDR3 in amino acids: CASSMEGPEQFF. The CDR3 coding sequence is TGTGCCAGTAGTATGGAGGGGCCTGAGCAGTTCTTC.

The chain joins TRBV10-3 to TRBJ1-2; 9 positions match TRBD1. The CDR3 loop spans 13 amino acids. J gave up 5 bases and V 6 bases, and 4 bases lay outside the gene matches. The germline gives CDR1 ENHRY, CDR2 SYGVKD. CDR3: CAISPTGGYGYTF. CDR3 coding DNA: TGTGCCATCAGCCCGACAGGGGGATATGGCTACACCTTC.

CDR3 DNA: TGTGCCAGCATCAACCTCCCCCCGGGACAAATCTCCTACGAGCAGTACTTC. It specifies CASINLPPGQISYEQYF. The chain uses TRBV7-9 and TRBJ2-7; D perhaps matches TRBD1 (6 bases). The germline V and J ends were trimmed by 7 bases and 0 bases, with 22 bases remaining between them. The CDR3 sequence is 17 residues long. Per the germline V gene, CDR1 is SEHNR and CDR2 is FQNEAQ (reference sequence).

V and J are TRBV4-2 and TRBJ2-7, with D maybe TRBD2 (6 bases). Trimming shortened V by 1 base and J by 5 bases, and 15 bases separated the two germline ends. CDR1 and CDR2 (germline): LGHNA, YNFKEQ. This CDR3 region has 15 residues. The chain's CDR3 is CASSQGIGGRHEQYF. The CDR3 region has the DNA TGTGCCAGCAGCCAAGGCATCGGGGGTCGCCACGAGCAGTACTTC.

This clone appeared once. The J gene is TRBJ1-2, the V gene TRBV30; D gene unclear. The CDR3 has 15 amino acids. From germline, CDR1 is GTSNPN and CDR2 SVGIG (reference sequence). V gave up 0 bases and J gave up 3 bases, with 14 bases separating them. CDR3 coding DNA: TGTGCCTGGAGTGTTTCTCGGTTTGCCTACTATGGCTACACCTTC. Its protein is CAWSVSRFAYYGYTF.